This T cell receptor (beta chain) was sequenced for a study of CD8 T cells in Susac syndrome (dated by TCRdb to between 2017 and 2020). About the investigation overall: The study used repertoire sequencing to test whether antigen drove CD8+ T cell activation and differentiation in Susac syndrome. The study at large found these results: The TCR sequencing and HLA analysis was acknowledged to have included a relatively small number of individuals.

High-throughput TCR beta sequencing profiled peripheral blood CD8+ and CD4+ T cells from healthy donors, Susac syndrome patients and multiple sclerosis patients. Multiple sclerosis controls were treatment-naive patients with stable or active relapsing-remitting disease fulfilling revised McDonald criteria. Bulk CD8+ and CD4+ T cells were purified by magnetic negative isolation, while CD8+ TEMRA cells were enriched using FACS. Blood was drawn into EDTA tubes, processed within 24 hours, and PBMCs were isolated by density gradient centrifugation. PBMCs intended for TCR sequencing were cryopreserved in liquid nitrogen and were subsequently thawed in a 37 degrees C water bath. The sorted or isolated CD4+, CD8+ and CD8+ TEMRA cells reached a purity of at least 90%. Comments on this clonotype: Its antigen remains unidentified. Per-base quality was not reported, and no clone a single base away is much larger than it.

The CDR3 covers 12 residues, taking in both the cysteine and the phenylalanine. Of all the DNA, just the CDR3 is kept, 36 bases in frame from base 1. Cut back by 8 bases and 8 bases, the V and J ends lie 14 bases apart. RNA was extracted with the RNeasy kit and 0.5 to 1 ug was reverse transcribed using random hexamers. The immunoSEQ multiplex PCR assay, covering 54 Vbeta and 13 Jbeta segments, was used to amplify TCR beta CDR3 regions. PCR amplification bias was corrected by using a synthetic template baseline for primer optimization and computational correction. In the original analysis: Reads were annotated to V, D and J genes according to IMGT and were analyzed with immunoSEQ Analyzer, with only productive sequences retained. Clonality was calculated as one minus the Shannon entropy normalized by log2 of the number of productive unique sequences. Public and private clones were assessed among the 100 most prevalent clones of each patient and control. Susac-specific clones were defined as absent from healthy and MS cohorts, some 1,000 published viral clones and other ImmuneACCESS disease sequences. TCRdb handled the public reads itself, with Q25 trimming in fastp and clone calling in MiXCR, and kept productive beta chains. Rows merge per CDR3 protein into single entries with the most common DNA and genes. The V and J calls reflect TCRdb's pipeline rather than the authors' work. The table for this sample lists 300,000 or so distinct CDR3 sequences; just over 90% of them were counted only once. Jointly, the top ten make up about 0.07% of the sample.

The TCR was taken from a human donor with multiple sclerosis. Sequencing was carried out using CD4+ T cells from PBMCs. The chain joins TRBV12-3 or TRBV12-4 to TRBJ2-3; a weak D assignment points to TRBD1 (6 bases agree). The bases read TGTGCCAGCGGGGGCCCTGGCGGTACGCAGTATTTT. The translation is CASGGPGGTQYF.